This entry describes one T cell receptor (beta chain). Its target is unknown. This record belongs to a study of PD-1 blockade in classical Hodgkin lymphoma. General study findings and limits: Undefined causes, possibly disease activity or prior therapy, underlie the repertoire differences. Whereas CD4+ TCR diversity had risen significantly by C4D1, CD8+ TCR diversity had not.

Sequencing was performed with immunoSEQ multiplex PCR; in TCRdb, only in-frame clones are kept and a portion is missing. The table lists 50,000 to 65,000 clones, approximately 89% of them singletons, with roughly 10% in the top ten. The patients all showed relapse after autologous stem cell transplantation, while their brentuximab vedotin exposure varied. This CDR3 has 17 amino acids. The V segment lost 6 bases and the J segment 5 bases; nucleotides outside the gene matches: 13. The germline gives CDR1 SGHAT, CDR2 FQNNGV. The genes are TRBV11-2 and TRBJ2-3; 11 nucleotides match TRBD2. This sequence originates from a human donor with classical Hodgkin lymphoma. This specimen was peripheral blood mononuclear cells (PBMCs), taken before the second cycle of nivolumab. The CDR3 DNA is TGTGCCAGCAGGGATTGGGTTAGCGGGAGGGAAGTAGATACGCAGTATTTT. Protein product: CASRDWVSGREVDTQYF.